The 29 T cell receptor beta chains below all came from one sample that was sequenced in a study of T cell changes during pregnancy in multiple sclerosis. Sequencing used immunoSEQ multiplex PCR; TCRdb keeps in-frame clones, though not all of them. This sample has around 44,000 clones, with about 92% found just once. This specimen consisted of CD8+ T cells from peripheral blood mononuclear cells, obtained in the first trimester of pregnancy. These receptors all come from a female donor with multiple sclerosis, enrolled in a pregnancy study.

The CDR3 protein is CASPEAYQETQYF. The CDR3 DNA is TGTGCCAGCCCCGAGGCGTACCAAGAGACCCAGTACTTC. The J gene is TRBJ2-5, the V gene TRBV25-1, with D unresolved. CDR3 size: 13 residues. Trimming removed 8 bases at V and 0 bases at J, with 10 bases between. Germline CDR1 reads MGHDK; CDR2 reads SYGVNS.

The rearrangement joins TRBV19 to TRBJ2-1; no reliable D call. Germline CDR1 LNHDA, CDR2 SQIVND (reference sequence). The CDR3 covers 15 residues. V lost 1 base and J 2 bases, leaving 9 bases between the germline ends. The CDR3 region has the DNA TGTGCCAGTAGTATAGCTAGTCAAGCCTACAATGAGCAGTTCTTC. This sequence encodes CASSIASQAYNEQFF.

V usage is TRBV6-5 and J usage is TRBJ2-7; 9 nucleotides line up with TRBD1. Trimming took 0 bases from V and 2 from J; bases not matched to a gene: 5. Germline values: CDR1 MNHEY, CDR2 SVGAGI. The CDR3 has 16 amino acids. This chain's CDR3 is CASSYSAGTGTYEQYF. CDR3 DNA sequence: TGTGCCAGCAGTTACTCGGCCGGGACAGGGACCTACGAGCAGTACTTC.

The chain links TRBV6-1 to TRBJ1-2; a weak D match, TRBD1 (5 bases). CDR1 is MNHNS, CDR2 SASEGT, per germline. The CDR3 has 18 residues. The V and J ends lost 2 bases and 2 bases respectively, with 21 bases between them. CDR3 DNA: TGTGCCAGCAGTGAACCATACAGGAGCATCGCGGAGAACTATGGCTACACCTTC. Its translation: CASSEPYRSIAENYGYTF.

The chain carries TRBV19 and TRBJ2-1, with D tentatively TRBD2 (6 bases). V was clipped by 5 bases and J by 7 bases, with 12 bases between them. Germline CDR1 is LNHDA and CDR2 is SQIVND (reference sequence). The CDR3 consists of 13 residues. The CDR3 loop is CASSPFGGNEQFF. Written as DNA, the CDR3 is TGTGCCAGTAGTCCCTTCGGGGGAAATGAGCAGTTCTTC.

This clone appeared once. The V call is TRBV7-6, the J call TRBJ2-2; no definite D call. The CDR3 consists of 14 residues. Looked up from germline, CDR1 is SGHVS and CDR2 is FNYEAQ. Between the trimmed V and J ends, which lost 4 bases and 4 bases, there was a span of 10 bases. CDR3 bases: TGTGCCAGCAGCTGGTTGTACTCCACCGGGGAGCTGTTTTTT. Its protein product is CASSWLYSTGELFF. The full variable domain, its missing parts supplied by reference TRBV7-6 and TRBJ2-2, is GAGVSQSPRYKVTKRGQDVALRCDPISGHVSLYWYRQALGQGPEFLTYFNYEAQQDKSGLPNDRFSAERPEGSISTLTIQRTEQRDSAMYRCASSWLYSTGELFFGEGSRLTVL.

The chain uses TRBV7-9 and TRBJ2-5; 8 bases are a match to TRBD2. Germline loops: CDR1 SEHNR, CDR2 FQNEAQ (reference sequence). The CDR3 length is 15 residues. V dropped 4 bases and J dropped 1; count of bases not matched to a gene: 5. The CDR3: CASSSTSDAQETQYF. The CDR3 DNA sequence: TGTGCCAGCAGCTCGACTAGCGACGCCCAAGAGACCCAGTACTTC. Full variable domain (missing parts from reference TRBV7-9 and TRBJ2-5): DTGVSQNPRHKITKRGQNVTFRCDPISEHNRLYWYRQTLGQGPEFLTYFQNEAQLEKSRLLSDRFSAERPKGSFSTLEIQRTEQGDSAMYLCASSSTSDAQETQYFGPGTRLLVL.

The rearrangement uses TRBV2 and TRBJ2-7; 7 nucleotides agree with TRBD2. The CDR3 sequence is 13 residues long. Trimming cost V 6 bases and J 3 bases; bases outside gene matches: 5. The germline V gene encodes CDR1 SNHLY and CDR2 FYNNEI. CDR3: CASSPGGGYEQYF. The CDR3 DNA is TGTGCCAGCAGCCCGGGCGGGGGCTACGAGCAGTACTTC.

The V and J genes are TRBV10-3 and TRBJ1-5; the D is unclear. Trimming cost V 5 bases and J 2 bases, with 10 bases left between them. The CDR3 has 14 residues. CDR1 and CDR2 from the germline V gene are ENHRY and SYGVKD. The CDR3 coding sequence is TGTGCCATCAGTCCTACCGAGGGCAATCAGCCCCAGCATTTT. Its protein product is CAISPTEGNQPQHF.

The gene calls are TRBV11-2 and TRBJ2-7, with D possibly being TRBD2 (5 bases). The germline gives CDR1 SGHAT, CDR2 FQNNGV. Trimming stripped 5 bases from V and 5 bases from J, with 16 bases between. The CDR3 is made up of 14 amino acids. The CDR3: CASSPGFPRDEQYF. CDR3 coding DNA: TGTGCCAGCAGCCCGGGATTCCCAAGGGACGAGCAGTACTTC.

The J gene is TRBJ2-7, the V gene TRBV5-6; D might be TRBD2 (6 bases). The V end was cut by 2 bases, the J end by 2 bases, with 11 bases between. This CDR3 has 14 amino acids. Germline V gene data show CDR1 as SGHDT and CDR2 as YYEEEE. This CDR3 is CASSLMLAPYEQYF. CDR3 sequence (DNA): TGTGCCAGCAGCTTAATGCTAGCGCCCTACGAGCAGTACTTC.

This clone appeared a few times. The V and J genes are TRBV27 and TRBJ1-5; 7 bases line up with TRBD1. This CDR3 contains 15 residues. Germline CDR1 reads MNHEY; CDR2 reads SMNVEV (reference sequence). Losses at the gene ends were 3 bases for V and 3 bases for J; bases not matched to a gene: 5. The CDR3, as DNA: TGTGCCAGCAGTTTCGGGACAGCCTCCAATCAGCCCCAGCATTTT. It yields the protein CASSFGTASNQPQHF.

The CDR3 nucleotides read TGTGCCAGCAGTCCCGAAAACGACAGGGGGTCGAACACTGAAGCTTTCTTT. Translating gives CASSPENDRGSNTEAFF. V is TRBV6-4 and J is TRBJ1-1; TRBD1 matches 9 bases. The trim removed 5 bases at V and 1 base at J, leaving 11 bases unmatched. The germline V gene encodes CDR1 MRHNA and CDR2 SNTAGT. This CDR3 is built from 17 residues.

The rearrangement links TRBV5-6 to TRBJ2-1; D uncertain. The CDR3 is 16 amino acids. V lost 0 bases and J 1 base, leaving 11 bases between the germline ends. Germline V gene sequence: CDR1 SGHDT, CDR2 YYEEEE. The chain's CDR3 is CASSLGVGGSYNEQFF. The CDR3 region has the DNA TGTGCCAGCAGCTTGGGTGTTGGCGGTTCCTACAATGAGCAGTTCTTC. The full variable domain, in which reference TRBV5-6 and TRBJ2-1 provide the parts outside the CDR3, is DAGVTQSPTHLIKTRGQQVTLRCSPKSGHDTVSWYQQALGQGPQFIFQYYEEEERQRGNFPDRFSGHQFPNYSSELNVNALLLGDSALYLCASSLGVGGSYNEQFFGPGTRLTVL.

This sequence joins TRBV19 and TRBJ2-3; no clear D. Germline loops: CDR1 LNHDA, CDR2 SQIVND (reference sequence). V lost 1 base, J lost 0 bases, and 11 bases lay in between. The CDR3 totals 16 residues. The CDR3 nucleotides are TGTGCCAGTAGTATAGGGGTGAAGACTAGCACAGATACGCAGTATTTT. It is translated as CASSIGVKTSTDTQYF. Based on the CDR3 plus reference TRBV19 and TRBJ2-3, the full variable domain is DGGITQSPKYLFRKEGQNVTLSCEQNLNHDAMYWYRQDPGQGLRLIYYSQIVNDFQKGDIAEGYSVSREKKESFPLTVTSAQKNPTAFYLCASSIGVKTSTDTQYFGPGTRLTVL.

The genes are TRBV6-1 and TRBJ1-1; D gene ambiguous. The CDR3 runs to 13 residues. Germline V gives CDR1 MNHNS, CDR2 SASEGT. Trimming took 4 bases from V and 0 from J, leaving 6 bases between them. CDR3 DNA: TGTGCCAGCAGTGGCGACATGAACACTGAAGCTTTCTTT. It is translated as CASSGDMNTEAFF.

The chain employs TRBV6-5 and TRBJ1-2; TRBD1 is a possible D gene (5 bases). Looked up from germline, CDR1 is MNHEY and CDR2 is SVGAGI. The CDR3 has 16 amino acids. V lost 0 bases, J lost 3 bases, and 14 bases lay in between. This CDR3 reads CASSYSRGGLDYGYTF. CDR3 sequence (DNA): TGTGCCAGCAGTTACTCCCGCGGGGGATTGGACTATGGCTACACCTTC.

The chain employs TRBV7-9 and TRBJ2-7; possibly TRBD2 for D (5 bases). Germline CDR1 SEHNR, CDR2 FQNEAQ (reference sequence). The CDR3 contains 14 residues. V was clipped by 5 bases and J by 7 bases, with 18 bases between them. DNA of the CDR3: TGTGCCAGCAGCCCCCGCGGGCCCACCTTGGAGCAGTACTTC. The encoded protein is CASSPRGPTLEQYF.

This chain joins TRBV19 and TRBJ1-5; D is perhaps TRBD1 (5 bases). Germline V CDR1 and CDR2: LNHDA, SQIVND (reference sequence). The CDR3 has 12 amino acids. Trimming left V 5 bases short and J 4 bases short, with 6 bases between. CDR3 DNA: TGTGCCAGTAGTTCAGGGAATCAGCCCCAGCATTTT. It encodes CASSSGNQPQHF.

The rearrangement joins TRBV18 to TRBJ1-3, with D perhaps TRBD1 (5 bases). The V end lost 2 bases, the J end lost 3 bases, and 26 bases lay between the germline ends. CDR3 length: 20 amino acids. In germline, CDR1 is KGHSH, CDR2 LQKENI. CDR3 region: CASSPIQGNNGQAVGNTIYF. The CDR3 coding sequence is TGTGCCAGCTCACCAATTCAGGGTAATAACGGGCAGGCAGTTGGAAACACCATATATTTT.

The chain is built from TRBV4-1 and TRBJ2-5, with 7 bases lining up with TRBD2. Germline CDR1 is MGHRA and CDR2 is YSYEKL. The CDR3 spans 17 residues. Germline trimming cut 0 bases from V and 2 bases from J; bases unmatched to any gene: 9. The CDR3 region is CASSQERPRDYQETQYF. CDR3 coding DNA: TGCGCCAGCAGCCAAGAAAGGCCCCGGGACTATCAAGAGACCCAGTACTTC.

The chain joins TRBV27 to TRBJ2-3; 14 bases line up with TRBD2. Germline trimming cut 8 bases from V and 11 bases from J; bases unmatched to any gene: 3. CDR3 length: 12 residues. Per germline, CDR1 MNHEY and CDR2 SMNVEV (reference sequence). CDR3 DNA sequence: TGTGCCAGCGGGACTAGCGGGAGCATGCAGTATTTT. Protein: CASGTSGSMQYF.

The chain uses TRBV6-6 and TRBJ1-2; no clear D. Germline CDR1 is MNHNY and CDR2 is SVGAGI (reference sequence). Trimming removed 4 bases from V and 6 bases from J, with 15 bases in between. The CDR3 is 14 residues long. The CDR3 loop reads CASSSVPTRDGYTF. DNA of the CDR3: TGTGCCAGCAGTTCGGTTCCTACTAGGGATGGCTACACCTTC.

This chain connects TRBV7-2 to TRBJ2-7; no reliable D call. Between the trimmed V and J ends, which lost 3 bases and 0 bases, there was a span of 9 bases. CDR1 is SGHTA and CDR2 is FQGNSA in the germline V gene. CDR3 length: 14 residues. The CDR3 bases are TGTGCCAGCAGCTTGTACAGAACCTCCTACGAGCAGTACTTC. This sequence encodes CASSLYRTSYEQYF.

In the case of this clone: A junction end diverges from the germline sequence, so it may reflect a read error. Other DNA sequences in the same sample also yield this CDR3. The chain couples TRBV6-5 to TRBJ2-1; 9 bases are a match to TRBD2. Germline loops: CDR1 MNHEY, CDR2 SVGAGI. The CDR3 sequence is 14 residues long. The CDR3 spells CASTRLAEVYEQFF. The CDR3, as DNA: TGTGCCAGCACTCGACTAGCGGAGGTCTATGAGCAATTCTTC.

This chain uses TRBV19 with TRBJ1-1, with D possibly being TRBD1 (5 bases). There are 12 residues in the CDR3. Germline lookup yields CDR1 LNHDA and CDR2 SQIVND (reference sequence). CDR3 protein: CAEGRAVPEAFF. CDR3 coding DNA: TGTGCAGAGGGGAGGGCGGTCCCTGAAGCTTTCTTT.

This chain joins TRBV7-2 and TRBJ1-1; D is uncertain. Trimming shortened V by 4 bases and J by 1 base, and 10 bases separated the two germline ends. This CDR3 has 14 residues. Germline V gene sequence: CDR1 SGHTA, CDR2 FQGNSA. CDR3 sequence reads: CASSYAESNTEAFF. For the CDR3, the DNA is TGTGCCAGCAGCTACGCAGAATCGAACACTGAAGCTTTCTTT.

This clone is medium-sized (0.01 to 0.1%) within its sample. The chain combines TRBV4-3 with TRBJ2-7; 7 nucleotides align to TRBD2. Germline V gene data show CDR1 as LGHNA and CDR2 as YSLEER. The CDR3 loop spans 16 amino acids. V lost 1 base, J lost 3 bases, and 9 bases stayed unmatched. Written as DNA, the CDR3 is TGCGCCAGCAGCCAAGCCGTGGGGCGGGGGAGCTACGAGCAGTACTTC. Its protein is CASSQAVGRGSYEQYF.

The genes are TRBV6-6 and TRBJ1-1; D is possibly TRBD1 (5 bases). Germline V gene lookup returns CDR1 MNHNY and CDR2 SVGAGI (reference sequence). This CDR3 is 15 amino acids long. Trimming took off 7 bases at V and 3 bases at J, with 18 bases between the two ends. CDR3 coding DNA: TGTGCCAGCAAACAGACACTCCCGGGGGACACTGAAGCTTTCTTT. Amino acids: CASKQTLPGDTEAFF.